A selection of T cell receptor beta chains follows, all from one sample in a study of blood T cell repertoires in COVID-19. The table came from immunoSEQ multiplex PCR; TCRdb's copy has only in-frame clones and leaves some out. The data contain fewer than 500,000 clones, 70% to 90% of them singletons. Sequencing was done on a sample of PBMCs or T cells enriched from blood (not recorded which). The receptors here all came from a young woman with acute COVID-19. Both conserved end residues are part of each CDR3. The D gene is left open where the match is weak. Size values are once, few and many counts, or a class for expanded clones, and some rows have none.

size	V	J	D	CDR3	DNA
NA	TRBV4-3	TRBJ2-1	TRBD2	CASTYGTSGDNEQFF	TGCGCCAGCACTTACGGGACTAGCGGGGACAATGAGCAGTTCTTC
NA	TRBV7-2	TRBJ1-6	NA	CASSLVNTSPLHF	TGTGCCAGCAGCTTAGTTAACACTTCACCCCTCCACTTT
NA	TRBV7-9	TRBJ2-7	NA	CASSRLSSSYEQYF	TGTGCCAGCAGCCGACTTAGTAGCTCCTACGAGCAGTACTTC
NA	TRBV19	TRBJ2-1	TRBD2	CASSIDPGGRGYNEQFF	TGTGCCAGTAGTATAGACCCCGGAGGGAGGGGTTACAATGAGCAGTTCTTC
NA	TRBV28	TRBJ1-4	TRBD1	CASSPGTGDEKLFF	TGTGCCAGCAGTCCCGGGACAGGGGATGAAAAACTGTTTTTT
once	TRBV28	TRBJ2-7	NA	CASSKRSYEQYF	TGTGCCAGCAGCAAGAGAAGCTACGAGCAGTACTTC
NA	TRBV4-3	TRBJ2-1	TRBD2	CASSLGSGRVTYNEQFF	TGCGCCAGCAGCCTTGGGAGCGGGAGAGTCACCTACAATGAGCAGTTCTTC
NA	TRBV12-3/TRBV12-4	TRBJ1-2	NA	CASSSRRGYGYTF	TGTGCCAGCAGTTCCCGACGGGGCTATGGCTACACCTTC
NA	TRBV9	TRBJ1-1	NA	CASGGYTEAFF	TGTGCCAGCGGGGGGTACACTGAAGCTTTCTTT
NA	TRBV6-2/TRBV6-3	TRBJ2-1	NA	CASSYYPRGHGEQFF	TGTGCCAGCAGTTACTACCCTCGTGGGCACGGTGAGCAGTTCTTC
NA	TRBV7-9	TRBJ2-7	NA	CASSSTTDRYEQYF	TGTGCCAGCAGCTCCACAACCGACAGGTACGAGCAGTACTTC
NA	TRBV11-2	TRBJ2-2	NA	CASSLELKNTGELFF	TGTGCCAGCAGCTTAGAACTTAAGAACACCGGGGAGCTGTTTTTT
once	TRBV11-2	TRBJ2-2	NA	CASSGPPTGELFF	TGTGCCAGCAGCGGGCCTCCCACCGGGGAGCTGTTTTTT
NA	TRBV28	TRBJ1-1	TRBD1	CASSPGGWTEAFF	TGTGCCAGCAGTCCAGGGGGATGGACTGAAGCTTTCTTT
NA	TRBV10-3	TRBJ2-7	TRBD1	CAISEGTGLDRSSF	TGTGCCATCAGTGAAGGGACAGGGTTGGACCGATCCTCTTTC
once	TRBV3-1/TRBV3-2	TRBJ2-2	NA	CASSQEAQFGTGELFF	TGTGCCAGCAGCCAAGAGGCACAGTTCGGCACCGGGGAGCTGTTTTTT
NA	TRBV18	TRBJ1-1	NA	CASSPPPVNTEAFF	TGTGCCAGCTCACCACCCCCAGTGAACACTGAAGCTTTCTTT
NA	TRBV6-2/TRBV6-3	TRBJ1-2	TRBD1	CASSLRQGRYGYTF	TGTGCCAGCAGTCTTCGACAGGGGAGGTATGGCTACACCTTC
once	TRBV27	TRBJ2-7	TRBD2	CASSSTGTTNYEQYF	TGTGCCAGCAGTTCCACCGGGACTACTAATTACGAGCAGTACTTC
NA	TRBV5-8	TRBJ1-4	TRBD1	CASNPGQGGEKLFF	TGTGCCAGCAATCCGGGACAGGGGGGTGAAAAACTGTTTTTT
NA	TRBV6-5	TRBJ1-1	NA	CASSYSEGMNTEAFF	TGTGCCAGCAGTTACTCAGAGGGTATGAACACTGAAGCTTTCTTT
NA	TRBV30	TRBJ1-3	NA	CAWSEAGLRNTIYF	TGTGCCTGGAGTGAGGCAGGGCTAAGAAACACCATATATTTT
NA	TRBV6-2/TRBV6-3	TRBJ2-7	NA	CASSYSTWGANYEQYF	TGTGCCAGCAGTTACTCGACTTGGGGAGCGAACTACGAGCAGTACTTC
NA	TRBV27	TRBJ2-5	TRBD2	CASSPGLAGAEWETQYF	TGTGCCAGCAGTCCGGGACTAGCGGGGGCCGAGTGGGAGACCCAGTACTTC
NA	TRBV19	TRBJ2-1	TRBD2	CASSSSEALAGDRQFF	TGTGCCAGTAGTAGTTCGGAGGCCCTAGCGGGAGACCGTCAGTTCTTC
NA	TRBV4-3	TRBJ1-4	TRBD1	CASSHSRQGRDEKLFF	TGCGCCAGCAGCCATTCCCGACAGGGACGGGATGAAAAACTGTTTTTT
few	TRBV5-4	TRBJ1-4	NA	CASSSVGSQNEKLFF	TGTGCCAGCAGCTCGGTGGGCAGTCAAAATGAAAAACTGTTTTTT
NA	TRBV11-2	TRBJ1-6	NA	CASSLDWGGSYNSPLHF	TGTGCCAGCAGCTTAGATTGGGGGGGCTCCTATAATTCACCCCTCCACTTT
NA	TRBV7-2	TRBJ1-1	NA	CASSLVEGAEAFF	TGTGCCAGCAGCTTAGTTGAGGGCGCTGAAGCTTTCTTT
once	TRBV29-1	TRBJ1-1	TRBD1	CSGDSMNTEAFF	TGCAGCGGGGACAGTATGAACACTGAAGCTTTCTTT
NA	TRBV25-1	TRBJ1-4	TRBD1	CASRGGLDEKLFF	TGTGCCAGCAGAGGGGGCTTAGATGAAAAACTGTTTTTT
NA	TRBV4-1	TRBJ1-2	NA	CASSQNRAHYGYTF	TGCGCCAGCAGCCAAAACAGGGCTCACTATGGCTACACCTTC
NA	TRBV2	TRBJ2-3	NA	CASSERTDTQYF	TGTGCCAGCAGTGAACGGACAGATACGCAGTATTTT
NA	TRBV28	TRBJ2-2	TRBD1	CASSGTGITGELFF	TGTGCCAGCTCCGGGACAGGAATCACCGGGGAGCTGTTTTTT
NA	TRBV6-5	TRBJ2-7	NA	CASSYDKLSYEQYF	TGTGCCAGCAGTTACGACAAGCTCTCCTACGAGCAGTACTTC
once	TRBV14	TRBJ1-1	NA	CASSPTQGWGTEAFF	TGTGCCAGCAGTCCTACACAGGGCTGGGGCACTGAAGCTTTCTTT
NA	TRBV2	TRBJ1-1	NA	CASSNGGAEAFF	TGTGCCAGCAGTAACGGGGGAGCTGAAGCTTTCTTT